These 9 T cell receptor beta chains share one sample of origin, sequenced in a study of shared clonotypes between healthy human individuals. The table came from immunoSEQ multiplex PCR; TCRdb's copy has only in-frame clones and leaves some out. The sample records a few million clones, just over 90% being singletons. CD45RO-negative, CCR7-selected cells formed the naive CD8 fraction, which excluded terminally differentiated effector memory CD45RA+ cells. The sequenced sample was naive CD8+ T cells from PBMCs. These receptors all come from a man between 18 and 29 years old in good health. Some clones in this sample may be carry-over from other donors' samples.

CDR3 sequence (DNA): TGTGCCAGCAGTGCCACAGGGAGGGATACGCAGTATTTT. Encoded protein: CASSATGRDTQYF. The rearrangement links TRBV27 to TRBJ2-3; D could derive from TRBD1 or TRBD2 (6 bases each). This CDR3 has 13 residues. Germline V gene data show CDR1 as MNHEY and CDR2 as SMNVEV (reference sequence). V lost 5 bases, J lost 6 bases, and 12 bases lay in between.

The rearrangement joins TRBV27 to TRBJ2-7, with D perhaps matching TRBD1 (6 bases). Germline loops: CDR1 MNHEY, CDR2 SMNVEV (reference sequence). The CDR3 is 15 residues long. V lost 3 bases to trimming and J lost 7 bases, with 19 bases between them. The CDR3 DNA follows: TGTGCCAGCAGTTTCCGGGACCTCAGGGGTCGGGAGCAGTACTTC. Protein: CASSFRDLRGREQYF.

The chain carries TRBV6-5 and TRBJ1-1; tentative D call: TRBD1 (6 bases). Germline-derived CDR1 and CDR2 are MNHEY and SVGAGI. The CDR3 contains 15 residues. V was shortened by 2 bases and J by 4 bases, with 14 bases between the two germline ends. CDR3 nucleotides: TGTGCCAGCAGTTACGCCCGCGGGGGGCGCACTGAAGCTTTCTTT. Translated: CASSYARGGRTEAFF.

J is TRBJ2-7 and V is TRBV19, with D maybe TRBD1 (6 bases). The V and J ends lost 1 base and 3 bases respectively, with 13 bases between them. Germline V gene data show CDR1 as LNHDA and CDR2 as SQIVND (reference sequence). CDR3 size: 15 residues. Written as DNA, the CDR3 is TGTGCCAGTAGTATAGCGAGGGGGTCTTTCTACGAGCAGTACTTC. Protein: CASSIARGSFYEQYF.

The chain recombines TRBV7-8 with TRBJ2-3, with 12 positions matching TRBD1. The CDR3 consists of 18 residues. The V and J ends lost 3 bases and 0 bases, in that order; junction bases with no gene match: 7. The germline V gene has CDR1 SGHVS and CDR2 FQNEAQ. DNA for the CDR3: TGTGCCAGCAGCTTGGGACAGGGGGCGGCGAAAAGCACAGATACGCAGTATTTT. Its translation is CASSLGQGAAKSTDTQYF.

This chain links TRBV29-1 with TRBJ2-1, with 9 nucleotides matching TRBD2. Germline trimming cut 4 bases from V and 7 bases from J; bases unmatched to any gene: 14. Per the germline V gene, CDR1 is SQVTM and CDR2 is ANQGSEA. This CDR3 region has 16 residues. The CDR3 loop is CSVVGLGGRASNEQFF. For the CDR3, the DNA is TGCAGCGTTGTGGGTCTGGGCGGGAGGGCCAGTAATGAGCAGTTCTTC.

The J gene is TRBJ2-2, the V gene TRBV21-1; TRBD2 is the table's D call, not checked against the DNA. TRBV21-1 has pseudogene status. This CDR3 region has 10 residues. DNA of the CDR3: TGTGCCAGAGAGATCGGGGAGCTGTTTTTT. Its translation is CAREIGELFF.

The chain is built from TRBV28 and TRBJ2-3, with TRBD2 identical over 7 bases. J was trimmed by 2 bases and V by 4 bases; bases with no gene match: 9. Germline V gene data show CDR1 as MDHEN and CDR2 as SYDVKM. This CDR3 is built from 16 residues. CDR3 protein: CASSSGLAAYTDTQYF. The CDR3 region has the DNA TGTGCCAGCAGTTCGGGGCTAGCGGCTTACACAGATACGCAGTATTTT.

The chain combines TRBV10-3 with TRBJ2-1; D uncertain. The V gene's germline CDR1 is ENHRY and CDR2 SYGVKD. This CDR3 region has 15 residues. Trimming left V 2 bases short and J 0 bases short, with 8 bases between. The chain's CDR3 is CAISEPAPSYNEQFF. The CDR3 bases are TGTGCCATCAGTGAGCCTGCTCCCTCCTACAATGAGCAGTTCTTC.